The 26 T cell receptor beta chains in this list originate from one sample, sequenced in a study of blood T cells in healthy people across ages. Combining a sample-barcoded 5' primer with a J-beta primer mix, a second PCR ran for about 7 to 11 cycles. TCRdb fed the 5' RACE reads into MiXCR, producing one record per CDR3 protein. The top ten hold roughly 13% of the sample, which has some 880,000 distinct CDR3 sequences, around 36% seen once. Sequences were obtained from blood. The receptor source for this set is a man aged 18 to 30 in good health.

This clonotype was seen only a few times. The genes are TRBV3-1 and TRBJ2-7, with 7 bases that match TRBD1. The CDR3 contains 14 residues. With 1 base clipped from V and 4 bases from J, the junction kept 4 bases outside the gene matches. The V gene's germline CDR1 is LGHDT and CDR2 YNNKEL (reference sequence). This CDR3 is CASSQVQGRYEQYF. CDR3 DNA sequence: TGTGCCAGCAGCCAAGTACAGGGGCGATACGAGCAGTACTTC.

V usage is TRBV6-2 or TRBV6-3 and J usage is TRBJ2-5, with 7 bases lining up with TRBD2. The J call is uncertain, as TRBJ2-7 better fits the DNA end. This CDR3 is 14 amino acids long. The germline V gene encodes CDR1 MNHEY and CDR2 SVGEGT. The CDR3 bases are TGTGCCAGCAGAGCCCGGGACTATCCCTACGAGCAGTACTTC. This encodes CASRARDYPYEQYF.

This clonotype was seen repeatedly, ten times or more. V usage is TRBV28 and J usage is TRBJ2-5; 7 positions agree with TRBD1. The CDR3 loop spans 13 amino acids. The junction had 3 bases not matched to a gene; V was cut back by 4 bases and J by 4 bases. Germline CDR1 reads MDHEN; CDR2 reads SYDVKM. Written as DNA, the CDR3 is TGTGCCAGCAGTTCACGGACAGGAGAGACCCAGTACTTC. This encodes CASSSRTGETQYF.

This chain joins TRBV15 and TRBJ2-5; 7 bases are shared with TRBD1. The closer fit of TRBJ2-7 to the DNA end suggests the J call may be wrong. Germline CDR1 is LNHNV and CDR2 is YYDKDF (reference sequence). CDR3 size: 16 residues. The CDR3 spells CATSRDERTGTYEQYF. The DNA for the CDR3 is TGTGCCACCAGCAGAGATGAAAGGACAGGCACCTACGAGCAGTACTTC.

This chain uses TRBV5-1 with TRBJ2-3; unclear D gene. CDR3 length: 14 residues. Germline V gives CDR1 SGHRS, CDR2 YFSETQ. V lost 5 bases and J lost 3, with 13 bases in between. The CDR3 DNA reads TGCGCCAGCAGTCCTTCTCCCGGGACAGATACGCAGTATTTT. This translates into CASSPSPGTDTQYF.

The CDR3 here is CASRSGELFF. CDR3 nucleotide sequence: TGTGCCAGCAGGTCCGGGGAGCTGTTTTTT. This sequence joins TRBV6-2 or TRBV6-3 and TRBJ2-2; D remains ambiguous. Trimming pared 6 bases from V and 6 bases from J, leaving 2 bases between. The CDR3 has 10 residues. Germline lookup yields CDR1 MNHEY and CDR2 SVGEGT.

The CDR3 here is CASALGDDQPQHF. CDR3 nucleotide sequence: TGTGCCAGCGCCCTCGGGGATGATCAGCCCCAGCATTTT. The rearrangement links TRBV25-1 to TRBJ1-5; no firm D call. Germline lookup yields CDR1 MGHDK and CDR2 SYGVNS. The CDR3 extends over 13 amino acids. V was pared by 8 bases and J by 5 bases, with 13 bases between. The whole variable domain, filled in from reference TRBV25-1 and TRBJ1-5, reads EADIYQTPRYLVIGTGKKITLECSQTMGHDKMYWYQQDPGMELHLIHYSYGVNSTEKGDLSSESTVSRIRTEHFPLTLESARPSHTSQYLCASALGDDQPQHFGDGTRLSIL.

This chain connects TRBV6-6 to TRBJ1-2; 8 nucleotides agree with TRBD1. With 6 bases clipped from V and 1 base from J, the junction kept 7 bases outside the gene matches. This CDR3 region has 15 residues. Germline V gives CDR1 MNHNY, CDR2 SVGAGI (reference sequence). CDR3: CASRLHRGGNYGYTF. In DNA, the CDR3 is TGTGCCAGCAGACTACACAGGGGGGGTAACTATGGCTACACCTTC.

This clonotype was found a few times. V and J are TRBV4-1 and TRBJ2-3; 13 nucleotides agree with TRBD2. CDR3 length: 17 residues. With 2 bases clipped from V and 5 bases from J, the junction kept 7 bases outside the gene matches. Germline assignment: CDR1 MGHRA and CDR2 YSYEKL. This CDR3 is CASSQTPGLAGIDTQYF. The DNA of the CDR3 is TGCGCCAGCAGCCAAACACCGGGACTAGCGGGAATAGATACGCAGTATTTT.

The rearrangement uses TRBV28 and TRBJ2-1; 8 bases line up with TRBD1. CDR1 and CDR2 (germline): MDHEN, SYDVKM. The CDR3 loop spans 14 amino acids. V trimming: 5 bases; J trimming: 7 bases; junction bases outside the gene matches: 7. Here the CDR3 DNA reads TGTGCCAGCAGTGAAGTAGACAGGGGTAATGAGCAGTTCTTC. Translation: CASSEVDRGNEQFF.

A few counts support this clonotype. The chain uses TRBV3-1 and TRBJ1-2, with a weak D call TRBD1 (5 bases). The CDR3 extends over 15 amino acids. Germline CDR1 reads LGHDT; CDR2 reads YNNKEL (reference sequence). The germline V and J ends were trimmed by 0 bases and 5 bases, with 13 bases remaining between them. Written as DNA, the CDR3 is TGTGCCAGCAGCCAAGATTCTCGACAGCGTTATGGCTACACCTTC. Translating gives CASSQDSRQRYGYTF. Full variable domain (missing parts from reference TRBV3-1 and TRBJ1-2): DTAVSQTPKYLVTQMGNDKSIKCEQNLGHDTMYWYKQDSKKFLKIMFSYNNKELIINETVPNRFSPKSPDKAHLNLHINSLELGDSAVYFCASSQDSRQRYGYTFGSGTRLTVV.

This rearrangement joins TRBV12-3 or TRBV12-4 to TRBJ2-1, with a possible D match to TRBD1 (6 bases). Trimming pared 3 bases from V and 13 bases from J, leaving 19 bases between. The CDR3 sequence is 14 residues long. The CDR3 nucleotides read TGTGCCAGCAGTTTTGGGGCCGGTAGGGGGACCCAGTTCTTC. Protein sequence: CASSFGAGRGTQFF.

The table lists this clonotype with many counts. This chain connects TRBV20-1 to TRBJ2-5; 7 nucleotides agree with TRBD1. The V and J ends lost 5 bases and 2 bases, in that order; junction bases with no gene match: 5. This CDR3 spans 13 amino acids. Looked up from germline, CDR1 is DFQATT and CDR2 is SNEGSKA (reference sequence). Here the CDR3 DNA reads TGCAGTGCTGGAAAGACAGGGCAAGAGACCCAGTACTTC. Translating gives CSAGKTGQETQYF.

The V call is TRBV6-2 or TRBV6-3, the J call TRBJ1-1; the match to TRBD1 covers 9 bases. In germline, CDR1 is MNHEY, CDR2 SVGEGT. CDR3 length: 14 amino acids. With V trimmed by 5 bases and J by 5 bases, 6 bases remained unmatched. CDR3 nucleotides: TGTGCCAGCAGTCGAGGGACAGGGTGTACTGAAGCTTTCTTT. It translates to CASSRGTGCTEAFF.

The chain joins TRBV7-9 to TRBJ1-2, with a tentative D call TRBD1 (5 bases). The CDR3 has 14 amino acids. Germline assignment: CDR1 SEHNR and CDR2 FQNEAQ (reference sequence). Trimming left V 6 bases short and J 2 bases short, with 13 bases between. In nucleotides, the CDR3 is TGTGCCAGCAGACGAGGGACCCTAAACTATGGCTACACCTTC. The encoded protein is CASRRGTLNYGYTF. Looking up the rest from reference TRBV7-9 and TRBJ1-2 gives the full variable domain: DTGVSQNPRHKITKRGQNVTFRCDPISEHNRLYWYRQTLGQGPEFLTYFQNEAQLEKSRLLSDRFSAERPKGSFSTLEIQRTEQGDSAMYLCASRRGTLNYGYTFGSGTRLTVV.

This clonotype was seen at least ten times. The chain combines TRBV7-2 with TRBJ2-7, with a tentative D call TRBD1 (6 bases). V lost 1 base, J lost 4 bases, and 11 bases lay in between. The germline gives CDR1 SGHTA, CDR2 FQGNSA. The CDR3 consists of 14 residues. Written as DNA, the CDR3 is TGTGCCAGCAGCTTAGATGGGGGCGGGTACGAGCAGTACTTC. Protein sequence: CASSLDGGGYEQYF.

The CDR3 loop reads CARRCHEQYF. The CDR3 bases are TGTGCCAGGCGGTGCCACGAGCAGTACTTC. This chain links TRBV21-1 with TRBJ2-7. TRBV21-1 is annotated as a pseudogene. There are 10 residues in the CDR3.

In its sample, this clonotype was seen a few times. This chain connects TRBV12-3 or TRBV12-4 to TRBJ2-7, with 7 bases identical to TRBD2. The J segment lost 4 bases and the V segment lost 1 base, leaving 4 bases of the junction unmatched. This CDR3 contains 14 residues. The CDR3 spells CASSLGASGYEQYF. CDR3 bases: TGTGCCAGCAGTTTAGGCGCTAGCGGATACGAGCAGTACTTC.

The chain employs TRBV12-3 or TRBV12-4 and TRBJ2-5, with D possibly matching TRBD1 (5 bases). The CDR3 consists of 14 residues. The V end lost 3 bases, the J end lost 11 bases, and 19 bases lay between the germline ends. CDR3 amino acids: CASSLETEYNEQYF. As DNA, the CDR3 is TGTGCCAGCAGTTTGGAGACAGAGTACAATGAGCAGTACTTC.

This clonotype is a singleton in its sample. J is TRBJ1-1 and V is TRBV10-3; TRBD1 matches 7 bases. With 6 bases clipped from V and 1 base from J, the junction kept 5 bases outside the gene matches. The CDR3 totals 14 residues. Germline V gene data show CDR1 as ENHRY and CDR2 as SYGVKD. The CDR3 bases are TGTGCCATCAGCGACAGGGCCACGAACACTGAAGCTTTCTTT. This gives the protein CAISDRATNTEAFF.

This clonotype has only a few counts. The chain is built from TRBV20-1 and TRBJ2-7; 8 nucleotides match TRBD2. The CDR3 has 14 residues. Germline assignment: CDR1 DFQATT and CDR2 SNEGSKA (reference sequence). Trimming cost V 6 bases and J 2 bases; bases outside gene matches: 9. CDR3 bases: TGCAGTGCAAAGTTTACTAGCGGCGCCTACGAGCAGTACTTC. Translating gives CSAKFTSGAYEQYF.

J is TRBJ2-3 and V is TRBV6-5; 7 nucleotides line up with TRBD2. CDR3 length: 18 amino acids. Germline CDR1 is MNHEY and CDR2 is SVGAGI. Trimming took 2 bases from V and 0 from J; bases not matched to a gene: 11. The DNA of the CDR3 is TGTGCCAGCAGTTACCTCCTAGCGGAAGACTCTAGCACAGATACGCAGTATTTT. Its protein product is CASSYLLAEDSSTDTQYF.

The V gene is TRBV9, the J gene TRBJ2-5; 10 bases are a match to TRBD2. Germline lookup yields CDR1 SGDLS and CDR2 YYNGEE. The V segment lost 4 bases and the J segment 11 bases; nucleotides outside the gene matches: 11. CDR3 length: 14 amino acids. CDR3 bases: TGTGCCAGCAGCTCCGCTAGCGGGGGCTATGAGCAGTACTTC. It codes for CASSSASGGYEQYF.

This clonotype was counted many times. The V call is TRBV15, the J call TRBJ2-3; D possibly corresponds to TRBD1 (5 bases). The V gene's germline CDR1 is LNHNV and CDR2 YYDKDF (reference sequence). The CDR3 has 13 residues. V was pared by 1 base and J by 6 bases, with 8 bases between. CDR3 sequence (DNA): TGTGCCACCAGCAGAGCCAGGGCGGATACGCAGTATTTT. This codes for CATSRARADTQYF.

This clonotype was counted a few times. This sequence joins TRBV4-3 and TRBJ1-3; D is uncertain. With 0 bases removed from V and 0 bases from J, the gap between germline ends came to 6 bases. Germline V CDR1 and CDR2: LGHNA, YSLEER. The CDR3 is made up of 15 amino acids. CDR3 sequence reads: CASSQDLFSGNTIYF. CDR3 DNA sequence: TGCGCCAGCAGCCAAGATTTGTTCTCTGGAAACACCATATATTTT.

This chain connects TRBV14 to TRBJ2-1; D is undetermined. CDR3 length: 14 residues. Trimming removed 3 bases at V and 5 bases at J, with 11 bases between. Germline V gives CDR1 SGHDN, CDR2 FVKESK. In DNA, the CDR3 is TGTGCCAGCAGCCAGCTGGCCGCGGACAATGAGCAGTTCTTC. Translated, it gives CASSQLAADNEQFF.